The source of this TCR beta chain is a study of cytomegalovirus exposure and HLA in healthy donors. This clone was detected only a few times. Antigen unknown. Germline-derived CDR1 and CDR2 are SNHLY and FYNNEI. The CDR3 extends over 15 amino acids. V trimming: 3 bases; J trimming: 4 bases; junction bases outside the gene matches: 5. Amplification used 60 Vbeta primers and 13 Jbeta primers. Clones were read by immunoSEQ multiplex PCR, and TCRdb kept only the in-frame ones, dropping some. The table records around 140,000 clones, roughly 8.8% of them present only once. Whole-study results and caveats: The classifier was said to identify cytomegalovirus status with high specificity and sensitivity. Later analysis identified a missense DCLRE1C variant that was linked to TCR beta V- and J-gene trimming.

The clonotype was recovered from a woman between 40 and 50 years old in good health and CMV-seropositive. This sequence joins TRBV2 and TRBJ1-4; 7 bases map to TRBD1. The sequenced material came from PBMCs. The CDR3, as DNA: TGTGCCAGCAGTGACCGGACAGGTCTTAATGAAAAACTGTTTTTT. Translated: CASSDRTGLNEKLFF.